What follows describes a single T cell receptor beta chain. Its antigen is currently unknown. This entry belongs to a study of T cell repertoires in cytomegalovirus infection. Trimming removed 7 bases from V and 2 bases from J, with 13 bases in between. This CDR3 has 13 residues. CDR1 is SQVTM, CDR2 ANQGSEA, per germline. Findings and caveats of the study: Totalled public TCR beta family frequency picked out people who carried CMV plus the relevant HLA.

From the reads, TCRdb called clonotypes with MiXCR, one entry per CDR3 protein. The repertoire holds 450,000 to 650,000 distinct CDR3 sequences, about 40% seen once, with over 45% in the top ten. The source of this sequence is a human donor in good health (CMV status not recorded). Some clones in this sample may be carry-over from other donors' samples. The rearrangement uses TRBV29-1 and TRBJ2-3; D is unresolved. The material sequenced was cultured PBMCs, taken from culture after CMV antigen stimulation. CDR3 DNA: TGCAGCGATACGGATCCCGACACAGATACGCAGTATTTT. This gives the protein CSDTDPDTDTQYF.